Sequencing of this T cell receptor (beta chain) was carried out in a study of immune heterogeneity within non-small cell lung tumors. Bulk tumor genomic DNA served as template, at around 580 ng per sample. Several biopsies per primary tumor, spaced far apart, were taken during surgery. Before undergoing curative surgery, patients had newly diagnosed non-small cell lung cancer that was untreated. V dropped 2 bases and J dropped 6 bases, with 11 bases sitting between them. From germline, CDR1 is SGHVS and CDR2 FQNEAQ. The CDR3 covers 13 residues. The authors amplified TCR beta CDR3 by multiplex PCR with 32 V and 13 J primers. MiXCR, applied by TCRdb to the multiplex PCR reads, yields one record per CDR3 protein. The sample yields roughly 3,000 distinct CDR3 sequences, roughly 45% seen once. Concerning this clonotype: Its cognate antigen is unknown.

General observations from the study: Identical dominant CDR3 beta clonotypes showed recurrence across tumor sites within a patient, and site-unique high-frequency clones were also present.

The clonotype originates from a woman aged 60-70 years with non-small cell lung cancer. The chain employs TRBV7-8 and TRBJ2-7; tentatively, D is TRBD1 (5 bases). Material: lung tumor tissue. This CDR3 reads CASSLTQETEQYF. The CDR3 region has the DNA TGTGCCAGCAGCTTAACACAGGAGACCGAGCAGTACTTC.